This is a list of T cell receptor beta chains from one sample in a study of T cells in Graves' hyperthyroidism and ophthalmopathy. TCRdb analysed the multiplex PCR reads with MiXCR anew, one entry per CDR3 protein. The table includes about 400,000 distinct CDR3 sequences, 20% to 25% detected once. Sequenced material: blood. Source of these receptors: a man in his forties or fifties with Graves' hyperthyroidism. CDR3s include the opening cysteine and the closing phenylalanine or tryptophan. The D gene is left open where the match is weak. Size tells how often a clone was seen (once, few, many) or the class of an expanded clone, and some rows leave it out.

v_gene,d_gene,j_gene,abundance,CDR3aa,CDR3nt
TRBV5-8,-,TRBJ1-2,-,CASSLGVTPYGYTF,TGTGCCAGCAGCTTGGGGGTTACACCCTATGGCTACACCTTC
TRBV20-1,-,TRBJ1-5,-,CSASQGSNQPQHF,TGCAGTGCTAGTCAGGGGAGCAATCAGCCCCAGCATTTT
TRBV12-3/TRBV12-4,TRBD1,TRBJ1-2,-,CASSPTGVVDGYTF,TGTGCCAGCAGTCCGACAGGGGTAGTGGATGGCTACACCTTC
TRBV5-1,-,TRBJ1-1,once,CASSSGGSGNTEAFF,TGCGCCAGCAGCTCGGGCGGGTCCGGGAACACTGAAGCTTTCTTT
TRBV24-1,TRBD2,TRBJ2-1,-,CATSDSGAGGVYNEQFF,TGTGCCACCAGTGATTCTGGGGCGGGGGGGGTCTACAATGAGCAGTTCTTC
TRBV7-3,TRBD1,TRBJ2-5,-,CASSYRTGETQYF,TGTGCCAGCAGCTACCGGACAGGAGAGACCCAGTACTTC
TRBV25-1,-,TRBJ1-2,-,CASSPDPGVGYTF,TGTGCCAGCAGCCCTGACCCCGGGGTAGGCTACACCTTC
TRBV3-1,-,TRBJ1-1,many,CASSQDWTKNTEAFF,TGTGCCAGCAGCCAAGATTGGACAAAGAACACTGAAGCTTTCTTT
TRBV12-3/TRBV12-4,TRBD2,TRBJ2-1,-,CASSSGGPNNEQFF,TGTGCCAGCAGTTCGGGAGGGCCGAACAATGAGCAGTTCTTC
TRBV27,TRBD2,TRBJ2-3,few,CASSLSPREFDTQYF,TGTGCCAGCAGTTTATCGCCGCGGGAGTTTGATACGCAGTATTTT
TRBV29-1,TRBD2,TRBJ2-3,many,CSVEGWASGRAQRFTDTQYF,TGCAGCGTTGAAGGCTGGGCTAGCGGGAGGGCCCAGCGCTTCACAGATACGCAGTATTTT
TRBV28,TRBD1,TRBJ1-5,-,CASRPGQGLFQPQHF,TGTGCCAGCAGACCGGGACAGGGTCTTTTTCAGCCCCAGCATTTT
TRBV4-1,-,TRBJ1-5,-,CASSQDRSGANQPQHF,TGCGCCAGCAGCCAAGATCGATCGGGTGCTAATCAGCCCCAGCATTTT
TRBV20-1,TRBD1,TRBJ1-1,few,CSARGDRGRDTEAFF,TGCAGTGCTAGGGGGGACAGGGGGCGCGACACTGAAGCTTTCTTT
TRBV6-1,-,TRBJ2-7,-,CASSRDIVRYEQYF,TGTGCCAGCAGTAGGGATATCGTACGGTACGAGCAGTACTTC
TRBV20-1,-,TRBJ1-1,many,CSARSAGANTEAFF,TGCAGTGCTAGATCCGCAGGTGCGAACACTGAAGCTTTCTTT
TRBV5-6,TRBD2,TRBJ2-3,-,CASSWTGTSGRVPQYF,TGTGCCAGCAGCTGGACCGGGACTAGCGGGAGGGTCCCCCAGTATTTT
TRBV6-1,TRBD1,TRBJ2-1,few,CASRQQGALGLNEQFF,TGTGCCAGCAGGCAACAGGGGGCCCTAGGTTTGAATGAGCAGTTCTTC
TRBV20-1,-,TRBJ2-3,-,CSARTPPPNTDTQYF,TGCAGTGCTAGAACCCCCCCTCCGAACACAGATACGCAGTATTTT
TRBV9,TRBD1,TRBJ1-6,few,CASSWRTGYNSPLHF,TGTGCCAGCAGCTGGCGGACAGGTTATAATTCACCCCTCCACTTT
TRBV6-1,-,TRBJ1-5,-,CASSEGPGASQPQHF,TGTGCCAGCAGTGAAGGCCCAGGAGCAAGTCAGCCCCAGCATTTT
TRBV7-9,-,TRBJ2-5,-,CASSFLPGWETQYF,TGTGCCAGCAGCTTTCTTCCAGGGTGGGAGACCCAGTACTTC
TRBV5-1,TRBD1,TRBJ2-2,few,CASEGASNTGELFF,TGCGCCAGCGAGGGGGCGTCGAACACCGGGGAGCTGTTTTTT
TRBV6-1,-,TRBJ2-5,-,CASKQTTTGTQYF,TGTGCCAGCAAGCAGACTACCACCGGGACCCAGTACTTC
TRBV5-1,TRBD2,TRBJ2-3,many,CASSSSGTTDTQYF,TGCGCCAGCAGCTCTAGCGGGACGACAGATACGCAGTATTTT
TRBV24-1,-,TRBJ2-7,many,CATSDLRGGTYEQYF,TGTGCCACCAGTGATTTGCGGGGTGGGACCTACGAGCAGTACTTC
TRBV5-1,-,TRBJ2-3,many,CASSLVWPPGTDTQYF,TGCGCCAGCAGCTTGGTTTGGCCGCCGGGGACAGATACGCAGTATTTT
TRBV11-3,TRBD1,TRBJ2-3,-,CASSPRDRDLSDTQYF,TGTGCCAGCAGCCCCCGGGACAGGGATTTATCAGATACGCAGTATTTT
TRBV19,-,TRBJ2-7,-,CASSIGESFLVEQYF,TGTGCCAGTAGTATAGGCGAGTCTTTCTTGGTCGAGCAGTACTTC
TRBV5-1,TRBD1,TRBJ2-6,-,CASSWSGGTSGANVLTF,TGCGCCAGCAGCTGGTCAGGGGGTACCTCTGGGGCCAACGTCCTGACTTTC
TRBV5-4,TRBD2,TRBJ2-3,few,CASSLGGTSGRGHTQYF,TGTGCCAGCAGCTTGGGAGGGACTAGCGGGAGGGGGCATACGCAGTATTTT
TRBV18,-,TRBJ2-7,many,CASSPEKNEQYF,TGTGCCAGCTCCCCGGAGAAGAACGAGCAGTACTTC
TRBV20-1,-,TRBJ2-3,few,CSARPPDATGSTDTQYF,TGCAGTGCTAGACCCCCGGACGCCACGGGTAGCACAGATACGCAGTATTTT
TRBV24-1,TRBD2,TRBJ2-3,-,CATSDSGLAGTDTQYF,TGTGCCACCAGTGACTCCGGACTAGCGGGCACAGATACGCAGTATTTT